Listed below are T cell receptor beta chains from one sample, sequenced in a study of blood T cells in healthy people across ages. TCRdb recomputed calls from the 5' RACE reads with MiXCR, one row per CDR3 protein. The profile shows more than 500,000 distinct CDR3 sequences, about 27% of them singletons. The same specimen was also included in a second study, on T cells of mothers and their children.

Sequencing was done on a sample of blood. The receptors were gathered from a boy aged 2 to 9 in good health. Each CDR3 is given with its conserved first and last residue. Fields, in order: J gene, V gene, CDR3 protein.

TRBJ2-5,TRBV6-5,CASSWTGIHQETQYF
TRBJ2-1,TRBV4-1,CASSHQGLAMIYNEQFF
TRBJ2-3,TRBV28,CASSLVDPGTDTQYF
TRBJ2-3,TRBV2,CASSVSGDTQYF
TRBJ2-1,TRBV9,CASSTDNEQFF
TRBJ2-1,TRBV5-1,CASSPGTTYNEQFF
TRBJ2-2,TRBV9,CASSETQNTGELFF
TRBJ2-1,TRBV6-6,CASSYTTGLPRGNEQFF
TRBJ1-2,TRBV7-9,CASSPQAYGYTF
TRBJ1-5,TRBV10-3,CAISENAGQDQPQHF
TRBJ1-3,TRBV10-3,CAISASTGSSGNTIYF
TRBJ2-7,TRBV5-5,CASSLGLASSYEQYF
TRBJ2-2,TRBV20-1,CSARDRKGANTGELFF
TRBJ2-3,TRBV29-1,CSATDTQYF
TRBJ1-1,TRBV20-1,CSARGGRSVTEAFF
TRBJ1-2,TRBV20-1,CSARLDGLYGYTF
TRBJ2-5,TRBV2,CASSEGQRGTQYF
TRBJ2-5,TRBV29-1,CSVCRDYVIGTQYF
TRBJ2-3,TRBV5-1,CASSGRQERDTQYF
TRBJ1-2,TRBV2,CASSEGRYEGYTF
TRBJ2-7,TRBV7-2,CASSARRQGWNEQYF
TRBJ1-2,TRBV7-9,CASSRAGDSKYGYTF
TRBJ1-2,TRBV10-3,CAISEILTRQISGGYTF
TRBJ1-2,TRBV12-3/TRBV12-4,CASSTAGGYTF
TRBJ2-5,TRBV6-1,CASGGVATETQYF
TRBJ2-5,TRBV29-1,CSVVGLLQETQYF
TRBJ2-3,TRBV6-2/TRBV6-3,CASSYGPSTDTQYF
TRBJ2-4,TRBV11-1,CASRNGTGCPWAKNIQYF
TRBJ1-1,TRBV5-4,CASSLARGQNTEAFF
TRBJ1-1,TRBV19,CASSIEGFRTEAFF
TRBJ1-3,TRBV12-5,CASVGPGVSGNTIYF
TRBJ1-3,TRBV12-3/TRBV12-4,CASSKGFPSGNTIYF
TRBJ2-1,TRBV6-5,CASSYWTRGGYNEQFF
TRBJ1-1,TRBV29-1,CSVESGNTEAFF
TRBJ2-5,TRBV12-3/TRBV12-4,CASSLWGKETQYF
TRBJ1-3,TRBV6-5,CASSYGQPGNTIYF
TRBJ2-1,TRBV12-3/TRBV12-4,CASSRPRTSGRYNEQFF
TRBJ2-5,TRBV29-1,CSVDAPPGLAGAQETQYF
TRBJ2-3,TRBV10-1,CASSEGVPDTQYF
TRBJ2-4,TRBV10-3,CAISAPSRENIQYF
TRBJ2-3,TRBV20-1,CSAVRPGGSTDTQYF
TRBJ2-3,TRBV20-1,CSADGTSGGTDTQYF
TRBJ2-3,TRBV10-3,CATGLAGGRTDTQYF
TRBJ2-1,TRBV7-9,CASSPPPLAGGYNEQFF
TRBJ2-7,TRBV4-2,CASSQVGTELYEQYF